A selection of T cell receptor beta chains follows, all from one sample in a study of T cells in Graves' hyperthyroidism and ophthalmopathy. In TCRdb, the multiplex PCR reads were re-called with MiXCR into one record per CDR3 protein. This sample yields 300,000 or so distinct CDR3 sequences, of which 16% are seen a single time; approximately 35% belongs to the top ten. The sample taken for sequencing was blood. Every receptor here comes from a man aged 25 to 40 with Graves' hyperthyroidism. Both conserved end residues are part of each CDR3. A D gene is named only where the DNA matches it firmly. Clone size is not always given. Where it is, it says once, few, many or a class for expanded clones.

v_call	d_call	clone_size	j_call	cdr3_nt	cdr3_aa
TRBV20-1	NA	few	TRBJ2-2	TGCAGTGCTAGACTAGCGAAGAACACCGGGGAGCTGTTTTTT	CSARLAKNTGELFF
TRBV6-1	TRBD2	many	TRBJ2-7	TGTGCCAGTGGAGCGGGAGAAGCATACGAGCAGTACTTC	CASGAGEAYEQYF
TRBV4-1	TRBD2	few	TRBJ2-7	TGCGCCAGCAGCCAGTTCGGGACTAGCGGGAGTGGCGAGCAGTACTTC	CASSQFGTSGSGEQYF
TRBV28	TRBD1	few	TRBJ1-2	TGTGCCAGCACAAAGCCCGGGACAGGGTATGAAGGCTACACCTTC	CASTKPGTGYEGYTF
TRBV5-1	NA	many	TRBJ2-5	TGCGCCAGCAGCCCGACCGGGAACCAAGAGACCCAGTACTTC	CASSPTGNQETQYF
TRBV6-1	NA	many	TRBJ2-2	TGTGCCAGCAGTGCCGCCTGGGGCGGGGAGCTGTTTTTT	CASSAAWGGELFF
TRBV19	TRBD2	NA	TRBJ2-1	TGTGCCAGTAGCCTACGGCGGGCTAGCGGCAACGACTACAATGAGCAGTTCTTC	CASSLRRASGNDYNEQFF
TRBV3-1	NA	many	TRBJ1-1	TGTGCCAGCAGCCAAGCCCACGGGGGCACTGAAGCTTTCTTT	CASSQAHGGTEAFF
TRBV7-9	NA	NA	TRBJ1-2	TGTGCCATCAGGGGAGACCTTCCCTATGGCTACACCTTC	CAIRGDLPYGYTF
TRBV12-3/TRBV12-4	TRBD1	few	TRBJ2-1	TGTGCCAGCAGGGGGGACAGGGAAGGGTCCTACAATGAGCAGTTCTTC	CASRGDREGSYNEQFF
TRBV9	NA	few	TRBJ1-6	TGTGCCAGCAGCACAGAACATTCACCCCTCCACTTT	CASSTEHSPLHF
TRBV5-1	TRBD1	many	TRBJ2-7	TGCGCCAGCAGCTCACAGGGGCCTGAGGAGCAGTACTTC	CASSSQGPEEQYF
TRBV19	TRBD1	NA	TRBJ1-6	TGTGCCAGTAGCCCACAGGGGGCGTTTAATTCACCCCTCCACTTT	CASSPQGAFNSPLHF
TRBV7-2	NA	many	TRBJ2-3	TGTGCCAGCAGCTACCCCGGGCGTTCGCAGTATTTT	CASSYPGRSQYF
TRBV30	TRBD2	many	TRBJ2-7	TGTGCCTTTACCGGGACTAGTAGGGGGGCCTACGAGCAGTACTTC	CAFTGTSRGAYEQYF
TRBV20-1	TRBD2	many	TRBJ2-7	TGCAGTGCAACCACCACTAGCGGGGCTTACGAGCAGTACTTC	CSATTTSGAYEQYF
TRBV7-6	TRBD2	NA	TRBJ2-5	TGTGCCAGCAGCTCCCGGGTAGCGGGAGTAGCAGAGACCCAGTACTTC	CASSSRVAGVAETQYF
TRBV3-1	TRBD2	NA	TRBJ2-3	TGTGCCAGCACCCTAGGGGGGACTAGCAAAACGCAGTATTTT	CASTLGGTSKTQYF
TRBV12-5	TRBD2	many	TRBJ2-1	TGTGCTAGTGGTTTGCCACCGGCGGGACTAGTCCCCCATGAGCAGTTCTTC	CASGLPPAGLVPHEQFF
TRBV7-3	TRBD2	NA	TRBJ2-7	TGTGCCAGCAGTTGGGGAGGGGAGGACGAGCAGTACTTC	CASSWGGEDEQYF
TRBV20-1	TRBD1	NA	TRBJ2-7	TGCAGTGCTAGCCCACCCGGGACAGCCACACTCTCCTACGAGCAGTACTTC	CSASPPGTATLSYEQYF
TRBV5-1	TRBD1	many	TRBJ2-3	TGCGCCAGCAGCTTGAGGTCCTTCGGGACAGGAAGCACAGATACGCAGTATTTT	CASSLRSFGTGSTDTQYF
TRBV10-3	TRBD2	many	TRBJ2-1	TGTGCCATCAGCCCGACTAGCGGGAGTAATGAGCAGTTCTTC	CAISPTSGSNEQFF
TRBV20-1	NA	many	TRBJ1-1	TGCAGTGCGGTTACAGGGTTAAACACTGAAGCTTTCTTT	CSAVTGLNTEAFF
TRBV18	TRBD2	many	TRBJ2-7	TGTGCCAGCTCACCCTCGACTAGCGGATACGAGCAGTACTTC	CASSPSTSGYEQYF
TRBV2	NA	many	TRBJ1-1	TGTGCCAGCGCCCCTGAGGGAACAGACACTGAAGCTTTCTTT	CASAPEGTDTEAFF
TRBV24-1	NA	NA	TRBJ2-2	TGTGCCACCAGTGATTTGAACAGCAACACCGGGGAGCTGTTTTTT	CATSDLNSNTGELFF
TRBV7-9	NA	NA	TRBJ2-5	TGTGCCAGCAGCTTAGCGCTACAGCTCTACGAGACCCAGTACTTC	CASSLALQLYETQYF
TRBV6-1	TRBD1	NA	TRBJ2-1	TGTGCCAGCAGTGAATTTAAGGACAGGGGGCGCGATGAGCAGTTCTTC	CASSEFKDRGRDEQFF
TRBV3-1	NA	many	TRBJ2-2	TGTGCCAGCAGCCAATCACGAAACGGGGAGCTGTTTTTT	CASSQSRNGELFF
TRBV4-1	NA	few	TRBJ1-4	TGCGCCAGCAGCCAAACTTCGGAAAAACTGTTTTTT	CASSQTSEKLFF
TRBV20-1	NA	many	TRBJ1-1	TGCAGTGCTAGAGAAGGTTCTGGTAACAGAAAAGCTTTCTTT	CSAREGSGNRKAFF
TRBV5-8	TRBD2	NA	TRBJ2-1	TGTGCCAGCAGCTTGACTTGGACTAGCGGGATAATGCCCTCGGGGAATGAGCAGTTCTTC	CASSLTWTSGIMPSGNEQFF
TRBV12-3/TRBV12-4	TRBD1	many	TRBJ1-4	TGTGCCAGCAGTCCCCTCTCCGGGACAGGGAGCGAAAAACTGTTTTTT	CASSPLSGTGSEKLFF
TRBV5-1	TRBD2	few	TRBJ2-1	TGCGCCAGCAGATTAGCGGGCGAAGGGTTCAATGAGCAGTTCTTC	CASRLAGEGFNEQFF
TRBV20-1	TRBD2	NA	TRBJ2-1	TGCAGTGCTAGAGAGTTCCGACTAGCGGGAACGGTCTACAATGAGCAGTTCTTC	CSAREFRLAGTVYNEQFF